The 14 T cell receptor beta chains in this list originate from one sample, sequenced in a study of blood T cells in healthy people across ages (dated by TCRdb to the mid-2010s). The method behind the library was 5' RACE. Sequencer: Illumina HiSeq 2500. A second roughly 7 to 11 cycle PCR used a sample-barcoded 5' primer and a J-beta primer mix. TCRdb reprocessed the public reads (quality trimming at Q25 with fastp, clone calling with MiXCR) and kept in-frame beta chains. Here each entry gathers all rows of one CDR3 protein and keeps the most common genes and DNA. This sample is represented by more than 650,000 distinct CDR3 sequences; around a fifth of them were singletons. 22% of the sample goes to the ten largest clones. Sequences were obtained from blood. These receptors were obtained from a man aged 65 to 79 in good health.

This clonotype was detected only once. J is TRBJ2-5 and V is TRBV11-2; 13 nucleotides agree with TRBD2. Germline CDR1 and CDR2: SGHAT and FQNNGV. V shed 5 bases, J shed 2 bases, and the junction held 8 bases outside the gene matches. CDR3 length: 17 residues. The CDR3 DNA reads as TGTGCCAGCAGCCGGGGACTAGCGGGGCCCCTACAAGAGACCCAGTACTTC. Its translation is CASSRGLAGPLQETQYF.

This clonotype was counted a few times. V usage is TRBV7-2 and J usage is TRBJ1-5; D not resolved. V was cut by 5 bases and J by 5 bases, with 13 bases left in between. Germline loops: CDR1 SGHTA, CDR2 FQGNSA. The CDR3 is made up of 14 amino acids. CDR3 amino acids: CASSPAGLYQPQHF. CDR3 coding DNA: TGTGCCAGCAGCCCAGCGGGATTATATCAGCCCCAGCATTTT.

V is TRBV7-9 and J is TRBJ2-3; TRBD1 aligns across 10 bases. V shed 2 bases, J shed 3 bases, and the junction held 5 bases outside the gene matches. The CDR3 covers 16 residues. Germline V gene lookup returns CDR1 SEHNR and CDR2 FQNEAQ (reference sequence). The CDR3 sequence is CASSLPGQGFTDTQYF. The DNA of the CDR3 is TGTGCCAGCAGCTTACCGGGACAGGGGTTTACAGATACGCAGTATTTT. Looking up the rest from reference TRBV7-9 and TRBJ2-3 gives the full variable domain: DTGVSQNPRHKITKRGQNVTFRCDPISEHNRLYWYRQTLGQGPEFLTYFQNEAQLEKSRLLSDRFSAERPKGSFSTLEIQRTEQGDSAMYLCASSLPGQGFTDTQYFGPGTRLTVL.

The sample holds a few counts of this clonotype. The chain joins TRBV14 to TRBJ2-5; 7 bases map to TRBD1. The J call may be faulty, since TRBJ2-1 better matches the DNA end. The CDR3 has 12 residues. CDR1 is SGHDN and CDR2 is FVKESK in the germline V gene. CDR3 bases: TGTGCCAGCAGCCAAGGAAGGGGGCGGCAGTTCTTC. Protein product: CASSQGRGRQFF.

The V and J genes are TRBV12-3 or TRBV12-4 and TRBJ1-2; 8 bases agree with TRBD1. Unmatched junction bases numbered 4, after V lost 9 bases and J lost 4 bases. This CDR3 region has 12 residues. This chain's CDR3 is CARTGVAYGYTF. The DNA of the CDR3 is TGTGCCAGGACAGGGGTAGCCTATGGCTACACCTTC.

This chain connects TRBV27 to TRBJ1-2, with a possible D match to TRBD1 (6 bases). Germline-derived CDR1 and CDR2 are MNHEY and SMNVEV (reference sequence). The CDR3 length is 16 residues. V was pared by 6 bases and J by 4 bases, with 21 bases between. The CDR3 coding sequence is TGTGCCAGCAGCCCAGGTCCCCGGCAGGGGAGCTATGGCTACACCTTC. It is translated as CASSPGPRQGSYGYTF.

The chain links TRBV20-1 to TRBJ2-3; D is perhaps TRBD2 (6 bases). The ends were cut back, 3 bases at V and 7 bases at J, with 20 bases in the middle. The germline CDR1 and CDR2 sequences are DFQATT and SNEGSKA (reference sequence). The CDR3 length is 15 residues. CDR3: CSARGGLPDPHTQYF. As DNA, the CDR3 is TGCAGTGCTAGGGGGGGACTCCCTGACCCGCATACGCAGTATTTT.

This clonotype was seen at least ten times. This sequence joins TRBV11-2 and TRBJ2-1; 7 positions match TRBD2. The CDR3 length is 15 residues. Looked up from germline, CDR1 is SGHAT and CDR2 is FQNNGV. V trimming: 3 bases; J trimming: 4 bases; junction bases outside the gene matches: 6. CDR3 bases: TGTGCCAGCAGCTTGGATCTCGGGGGGTACAATGAGCAGTTCTTC. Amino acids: CASSLDLGGYNEQFF.

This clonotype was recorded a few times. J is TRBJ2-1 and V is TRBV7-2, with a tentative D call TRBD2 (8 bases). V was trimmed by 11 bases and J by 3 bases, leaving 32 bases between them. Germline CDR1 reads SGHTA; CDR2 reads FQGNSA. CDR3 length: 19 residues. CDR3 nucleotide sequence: TGTGCCGGCAACCCAGGGGGGAGGGGAACTAGCGGTTACTACAATGAGCAGTTCTTC. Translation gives CAGNPGGRGTSGYYNEQFF.

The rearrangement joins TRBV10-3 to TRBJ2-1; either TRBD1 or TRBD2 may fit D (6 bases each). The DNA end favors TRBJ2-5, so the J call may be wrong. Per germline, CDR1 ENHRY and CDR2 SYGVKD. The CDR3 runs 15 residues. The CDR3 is CAISESRGGKETQYF. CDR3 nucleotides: TGTGCCATCAGTGAGTCGAGAGGGGGGAAAGAGACCCAGTACTTC.

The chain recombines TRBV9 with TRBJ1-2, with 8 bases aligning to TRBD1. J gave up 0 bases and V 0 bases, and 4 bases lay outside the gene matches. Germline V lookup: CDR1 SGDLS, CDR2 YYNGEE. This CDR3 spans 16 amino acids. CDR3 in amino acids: CASSVGGQEANYGYTF. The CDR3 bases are TGTGCCAGCAGCGTAGGGGGACAGGAAGCTAACTATGGCTACACCTTC.

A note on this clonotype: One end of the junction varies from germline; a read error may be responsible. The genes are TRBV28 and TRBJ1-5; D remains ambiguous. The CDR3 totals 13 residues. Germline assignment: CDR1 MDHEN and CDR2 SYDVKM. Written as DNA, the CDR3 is TGTGCCAGCAGTTTGGGTAACAATCGGCCCCAGCATTTT. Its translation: CASSLGNNRPQHF.

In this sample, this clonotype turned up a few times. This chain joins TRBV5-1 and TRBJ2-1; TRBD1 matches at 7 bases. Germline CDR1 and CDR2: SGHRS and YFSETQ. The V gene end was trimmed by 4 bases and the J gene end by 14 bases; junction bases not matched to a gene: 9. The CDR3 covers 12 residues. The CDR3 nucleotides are TGCGCCAGCAGCCCCGGGACAGCGAGAAAGTTCTTC. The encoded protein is CASSPGTARKFF.

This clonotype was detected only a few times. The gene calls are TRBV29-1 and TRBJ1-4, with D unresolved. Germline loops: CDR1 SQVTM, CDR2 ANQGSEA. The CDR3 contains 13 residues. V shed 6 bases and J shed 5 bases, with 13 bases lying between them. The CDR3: CSVSVAGNEKLFF. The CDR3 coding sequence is TGCAGCGTGTCGGTGGCCGGAAATGAAAAACTGTTTTTT.